These T cell receptor beta chains were read from a single sample in a study of blood T cells in healthy people across ages. TCRdb re-called the 5' RACE reads with MiXCR, one entry per CDR3 protein. The data contain 720,000 or so distinct CDR3 sequences, roughly 43% of them singletons. Sequencing input: blood. Receptors were obtained from a man older than 75 in good health. Each CDR3 is given with its conserved first and last residue. D genes are given only for firm matches. The size of a clone is reported for some rows only, either as once, few or many, or as a class for expanded clones.

J: TRBJ2-7; V: TRBV2; size: -; D: TRBD1; CDR3: CASRTGQLTYEQYF; DNA: TGTGCCAGCAGGACGGGACAGCTGACGTACGAGCAGTACTTC
J: TRBJ2-7; V: TRBV28; size: few; D: -; CDR3: CATEGGLSSSYEQYF; DNA: TGTGCCACCGAGGGGGGCCTCTCGAGCTCCTACGAGCAGTACTTC
J: TRBJ1-4; V: TRBV7-2; size: -; D: -; CDR3: CASSLAGTGEKLFF; DNA: TGTGCCAGCAGCTTAGCAGGAACGGGGGAAAAACTGTTTTTT
J: TRBJ1-6; V: TRBV4-3; size: -; D: -; CDR3: CASSSGGEGSPLHF; DNA: TGCGCCAGCAGCTCCGGTGGGGAGGGTTCACCCCTCCACTTT
J: TRBJ1-1; V: TRBV12-3/TRBV12-4; size: few; D: TRBD1; CDR3: CASSPQLGQGSTEAFF; DNA: TGTGCCAGCAGTCCCCAACTTGGACAGGGGAGCACTGAAGCTTTCTTT
J: TRBJ1-1; V: TRBV3-1; size: -; D: -; CDR3: CASSQESRGAGTEAFF; DNA: TGTGCCAGCAGCCAAGAGAGTCGAGGGGCAGGGACTGAAGCTTTCTTT
J: TRBJ2-1; V: TRBV20-1; size: few; D: -; CDR3: CSARYLPPDGEQFF; DNA: TGCAGTGCCAGGTACTTACCCCCGGATGGTGAGCAGTTCTTC
J: TRBJ2-2; V: TRBV4-2; size: -; D: -; CDR3: CASSQDPTGAYPTGELFF; DNA: TGTGCCAGCAGCCAAGATCCCACGGGGGCTTACCCCACCGGGGAGCTGTTTTTT
J: TRBJ2-3; V: TRBV10-3; size: many; D: TRBD2; CDR3: CAISESPLAGVDTQYF; DNA: TGTGCCATCAGTGAGTCCCCACTAGCGGGAGTAGATACGCAGTATTTT
J: TRBJ2-1; V: TRBV20-1; size: few; D: TRBD2; CDR3: CSAIVAGGLNEQFF; DNA: TGCAGTGCTATCGTAGCGGGTGGTCTCAATGAGCAGTTCTTC
J: TRBJ2-7; V: TRBV12-3/TRBV12-4; size: -; D: -; CDR3: CASSPQETQQSYEQYF; DNA: TGTGCCAGCAGTCCACAGGAGACCCAACAGAGTTACGAGCAGTACTTC
J: TRBJ1-5; V: TRBV29-1; size: -; D: -; CDR3: CSVGMDSYSNQPQHF; DNA: TGCAGCGTTGGCATGGACAGTTATAGCAATCAGCCCCAGCATTTT
J: TRBJ1-2; V: TRBV2; size: -; D: -; CDR3: CASSGYFGGYTF; DNA: TGTGCCAGCAGTGGATACTTTGGTGGCTACACCTTC
J: TRBJ2-3; V: TRBV18; size: -; D: TRBD1; CDR3: CASSPFDRGGTDTQNF; DNA: TGTGCCAGCTCACCTTTTGACAGGGGGGGCACAGATACGCAGAATTTT
J: TRBJ1-1; V: TRBV12-3/TRBV12-4; size: few; D: -; CDR3: CASSLQGPGEDTEAFF; DNA: TGTGCCAGCAGTCTACAGGGCCCAGGGGAGGACACTGAAGCTTTCTTT
J: TRBJ2-5; V: TRBV5-1; size: few; D: -; CDR3: CASSRDPSQETQYF; DNA: TGCGCCAGCAGCAGGGACCCGAGTCAAGAGACCCAGTACTTC
J: TRBJ2-1; V: TRBV20-1; size: many; D: TRBD2; CDR3: CSASSRLAGGNEQFF; DNA: TGCAGTGCTTCAAGTAGACTAGCGGGAGGCAATGAGCAGTTCTTC
J: TRBJ2-3; V: TRBV29-1; size: -; D: -; CDR3: CSASQSRDTQYF; DNA: TGCAGCGCCTCCCAATCACGGGATACGCAGTATTTT
J: TRBJ2-5; V: TRBV5-1; size: -; D: TRBD1; CDR3: CASSPGQGRSETQYF; DNA: TGCGCCAGCAGCCCGGGACAGGGCCGGTCAGAGACCCAGTACTTC
J: TRBJ1-2; V: TRBV12-3/TRBV12-4; size: many; D: TRBD1; CDR3: CASSPGQGYGYTF; DNA: TGCGCCAGCAGCCCCGGACAGGGATATGGCTACACCTTC
J: TRBJ2-5; V: TRBV10-2; size: -; D: TRBD1; CDR3: CASSLDRGQETRYF; DNA: TGCGCCAGCAGCCTAGACAGGGGCCAAGAGACCCGGTACTTC
J: TRBJ2-1; V: TRBV5-6; size: -; D: -; CDR3: CASYRGRGDEQFF; DNA: TGTGCCAGCTATCGGGGAAGGGGAGATGAGCAGTTCTTC
J: TRBJ2-5; V: TRBV7-2; size: -; D: TRBD2; CDR3: CASSTTPLTSGGLRGQYF; DNA: TGTGCCAGCAGCACCACCCCCTTGACTAGCGGGGGGTTAAGGGGCCAGTACTTC
J: TRBJ2-7; V: TRBV14; size: -; D: -; CDR3: CASSQSLPKGREQYF; DNA: TGTGCCAGCAGCCAGAGTCTACCAAAAGGGCGCGAGCAGTACTTC
J: TRBJ2-1; V: TRBV11-2; size: -; D: TRBD2; CDR3: CASRHGTSDPKRSFEQFF; DNA: TGTGCCAGCAGGCACGGGACTAGCGACCCTAAGCGGAGTTTTGAGCAGTTCTTC
J: TRBJ1-6; V: TRBV20-1; size: -; D: -; CDR3: CSARGGMRSPLHF; DNA: TGCAGTGCTAGAGGGGGCATGCGCTCACCCCTCCACTTT
J: TRBJ2-7; V: TRBV5-5; size: -; D: -; CDR3: CASSPRQNSYEQYF; DNA: TGTGCCAGCAGCCCCCGACAGAACTCCTACGAGCAGTACTTC
J: TRBJ1-2; V: TRBV27; size: few; D: -; CDR3: CASSSRIGYGYTF; DNA: TGTGCCAGCAGTTCCCGTATCGGGTATGGCTACACCTTC
J: TRBJ2-7; V: TRBV7-2; size: few; D: -; CDR3: CASSAEGQGRPYEQYF; DNA: TGTGCCAGCAGCGCCGAAGGTCAGGGCAGACCCTACGAGCAGTACTTC
J: TRBJ1-2; V: TRBV29-1; size: -; D: TRBD1; CDR3: CSVGDRGGGYTF; DNA: TGCAGCGTGGGGGACAGGGGAGGAGGCTACACCTTC
J: TRBJ2-3; V: TRBV21-1; size: few; D: -; CDR3: CASSKVDSHTDTQYF; DNA: TGTGCCAGCAGCAAAGTGGACTCCCACACAGATACGCAGTATTTT
J: TRBJ1-2; V: TRBV19; size: few; D: -; CDR3: CASSIDYGDGYTF; DNA: TGTGCCAGTAGTATAGATTACGGCGATGGCTACACCTTC